This TCR beta chain was sequenced for a study of OX40 agonist ivuxolimab in advanced cancers. Across the study: Partial responses were achieved by three patients, of whom one had hepatocellular carcinoma and two had cutaneous melanoma.

The method was immunoSEQ multiplex PCR; TCRdb's version includes in-frame clones alone and lacks a portion of them. This sample carries 33,000 or so clones, around 87% of them seen once, and the ten largest clones take 20% to 30%. In regard to this clone: Its matching antigen is unknown. Sequence at one end of the junction differs from germline and may be a read error.

Study-level results: Relative to CD4+, CD8+ T cells held more expanded clones on average.

Germline loops: CDR1 MGHRA, CDR2 YSYEKL. This CDR3 comprises 16 residues. Excluded were patients having autoimmune disease history or systemic immunosuppression. This TCR was recovered from an adult with an advanced solid tumor such as melanoma, head and neck, liver or kidney cancer. Specimen: CD4+ or CD8+ T cells sorted from blood, collected in a trial of the OX40 agonist ivuxolimab. The chain recombines TRBV4-1 with TRBJ1-1, with 11 positions matching TRBD1. Written as DNA, the CDR3 is TGCGCCGGCAGCCAAGGGACAGGGGGTGTGGACACTGAAGCTTTCTTT. Translating it yields CAGSQGTGGVDTEAFF.